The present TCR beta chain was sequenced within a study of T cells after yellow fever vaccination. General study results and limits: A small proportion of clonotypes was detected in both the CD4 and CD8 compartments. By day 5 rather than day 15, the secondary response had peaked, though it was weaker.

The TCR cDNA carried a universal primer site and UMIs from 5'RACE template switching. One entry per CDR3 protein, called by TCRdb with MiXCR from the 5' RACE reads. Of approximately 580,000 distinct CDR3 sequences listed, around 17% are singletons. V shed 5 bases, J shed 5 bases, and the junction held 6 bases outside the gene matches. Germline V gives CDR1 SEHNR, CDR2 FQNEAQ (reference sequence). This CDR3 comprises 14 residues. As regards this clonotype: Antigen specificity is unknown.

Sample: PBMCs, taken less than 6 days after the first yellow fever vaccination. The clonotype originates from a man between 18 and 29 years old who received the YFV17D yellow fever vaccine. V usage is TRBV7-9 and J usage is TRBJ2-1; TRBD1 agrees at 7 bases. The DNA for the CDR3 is TGTGCCAGCAGCCAACCGGGACAGAACAATGAGCAGTTCTTC. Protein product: CASSQPGQNNEQFF.